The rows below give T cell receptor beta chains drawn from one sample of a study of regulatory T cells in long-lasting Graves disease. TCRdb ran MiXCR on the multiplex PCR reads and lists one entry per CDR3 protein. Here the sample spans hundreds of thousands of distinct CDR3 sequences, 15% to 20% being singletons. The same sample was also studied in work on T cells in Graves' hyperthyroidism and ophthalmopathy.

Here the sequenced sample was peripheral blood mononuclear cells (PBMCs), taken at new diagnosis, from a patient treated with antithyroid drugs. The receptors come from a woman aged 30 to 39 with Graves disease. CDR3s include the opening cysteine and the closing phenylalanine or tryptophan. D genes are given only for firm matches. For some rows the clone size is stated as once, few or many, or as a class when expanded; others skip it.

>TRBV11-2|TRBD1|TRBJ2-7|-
CASSLLGQGIYEQYF
TGTGCCAGCAGCTTGCTGGGACAGGGGATCTACGAGCAGTACTTC
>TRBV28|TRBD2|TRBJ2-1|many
CASSRLAGRSEQFF
TGTGCCAGCAGTAGACTAGCGGGACGGTCTGAGCAGTTCTTC
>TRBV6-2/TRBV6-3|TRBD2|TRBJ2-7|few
CASSSGEAGVGLEQYF
TGTGCCAGCAGCTCGGGGGAAGCGGGAGTGGGCCTAGAGCAGTACTTC
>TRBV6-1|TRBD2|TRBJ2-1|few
CASSEMSGSDEQFF
TGTGCCAGCAGTGAAATGAGCGGGAGCGATGAGCAGTTCTTC
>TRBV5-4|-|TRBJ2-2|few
CASSRVVTGELFF
TGTGCCAGCAGCAGGGTCGTCACCGGGGAGCTGTTTTTT
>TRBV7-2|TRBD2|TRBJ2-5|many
CASSSAFRLGGDGETQYF
TGTGCCAGCAGCTCCGCCTTCCGGCTGGGAGGGGACGGAGAGACCCAGTACTTC
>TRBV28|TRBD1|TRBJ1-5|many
CASSFLQGAGNQPQHF
TGTGCCAGCAGTTTTCTACAGGGGGCCGGCAATCAGCCCCAGCATTTT
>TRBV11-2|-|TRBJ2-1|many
CASSLAGGGGNEQFF
TGTGCCAGCAGCTTGGCAGGGGGCGGGGGCAATGAGCAGTTCTTC
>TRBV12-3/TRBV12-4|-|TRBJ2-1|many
CASSLAVLNNEQFF
TGTGCCAGCAGTTTAGCGGTGTTGAACAATGAGCAGTTCTTC
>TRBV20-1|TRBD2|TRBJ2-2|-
CSARDPGLETGELFF
TGCAGTGCTAGAGATCCGGGACTAGAGACCGGGGAGCTGTTTTTT
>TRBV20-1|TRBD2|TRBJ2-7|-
CSARDSGSPRFGQYF
TGCAGTGCTAGAGATAGCGGGAGTCCCCGCTTCGGGCAGTACTTC
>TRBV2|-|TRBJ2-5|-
CASRATEAETQYF
TGTGCCAGCAGGGCGACTGAGGCGGAGACCCAGTACTTC
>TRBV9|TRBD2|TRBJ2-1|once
CASSVGPLAGPYNEQFF
TGTGCCAGCAGCGTAGGCCCCCTAGCGGGGCCCTACAATGAGCAGTTCTTC
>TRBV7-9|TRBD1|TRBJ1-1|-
CASNQDDRVFLSTEAFF
TGTGCCAGCAATCAAGACGACAGGGTTTTTTTGAGTACTGAAGCTTTCTTT
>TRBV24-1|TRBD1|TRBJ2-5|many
CATSESGTGKSRETQYF
TGTGCCACCAGTGAGTCCGGGACAGGGAAGAGTCGAGAGACCCAGTACTTC
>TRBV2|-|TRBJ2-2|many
CASSRGGNTGELFF
TGTGCCAGCAGTCGAGGTGGGAACACCGGGGAGCTGTTTTTT
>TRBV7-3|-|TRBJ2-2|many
CASSLRRASVNTGELFF
TGTGCCAGCAGCTTAAGAAGGGCTAGCGTGAACACCGGGGAGCTGTTTTTT
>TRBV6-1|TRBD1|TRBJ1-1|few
CASRQTGKLNTEAFF
TGTGCCAGCAGACAGACAGGGAAATTGAACACTGAAGCTTTCTTT
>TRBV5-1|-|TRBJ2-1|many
CASSLLGNNEQFF
TGTGCCAGCAGTCTCCTCGGTAACAATGAGCAGTTCTTC
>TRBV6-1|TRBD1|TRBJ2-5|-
CASSVTGVYQETQYF
TGTGCCAGCAGTGTTACAGGGGTGTACCAAGAGACCCAGTACTTC
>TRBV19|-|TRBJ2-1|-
CASSIDPSNEQFF
TGTGCCAGTAGTATAGACCCGAGCAATGAGCAGTTCTTC
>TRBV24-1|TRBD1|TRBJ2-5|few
CATSDRTGPQETQYF
TGTGCCACCAGTGATAGGACAGGGCCTCAAGAGACCCAGTACTTC
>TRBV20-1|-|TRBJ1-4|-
CSASNLAVRSEKLFF
TGCAGTGCTAGTAATCTGGCAGTTCGGTCGGAAAAACTGTTTTTT
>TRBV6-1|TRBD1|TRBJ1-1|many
CASSARQGRVTEAFF
TGTGCCAGCAGTGCAAGACAGGGTCGGGTCACTGAAGCTTTCTTT
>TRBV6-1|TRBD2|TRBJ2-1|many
CASSTRLAAAYNEQFF
TGTGCCAGCAGTACGAGACTAGCGGCCGCCTACAATGAGCAGTTCTTC
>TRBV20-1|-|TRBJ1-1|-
CSVPARTEAFF
TGCAGTGTCCCGGCACGCACTGAAGCTTTCTTT
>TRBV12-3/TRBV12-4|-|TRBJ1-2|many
CASSLEVWKGRPYGYTF
TGTGCCAGCAGTTTAGAAGTCTGGAAAGGCAGACCCTATGGCTACACCTTC